The 9 T cell receptor beta chains below all came from one sample that was sequenced in a study of cytomegalovirus exposure and HLA in healthy donors. The PCR employed 60 Vbeta primers together with 13 Jbeta primers. Generated by immunoSEQ multiplex PCR, the TCRdb table keeps only in-frame clones and is missing some. In the table there are 150,000 to 200,000 clones, around four fifths of which are singletons. Sequenced input: PBMCs. These receptors came from a woman in her forties or fifties in good health and CMV-seronegative.

The chain employs TRBV18 and TRBJ1-2; 10 nucleotides match TRBD1. V was pared by 0 bases and J by 0 bases, with 1 base of the junction left unmatched. The CDR3 runs to 16 residues. Germline CDR1 and CDR2: KGHSH and LQKENI. CDR3 amino acids: CASSPPGQGTNYGYTF. CDR3 DNA sequence: TGTGCCAGCTCACCACCGGGACAGGGGACTAACTATGGCTACACCTTC.

The genes are TRBV19 and TRBJ1-1, with TRBD1 as a possible D gene (6 bases). Germline-derived CDR1 and CDR2 are LNHDA and SQIVND (reference sequence). CDR3 length equals 14 residues. Deletions cut 8 bases from V and 4 bases from J, with 17 bases between. CDR3 DNA: TGTGCCAGTGAGGACAGACGGAGGCTCACTGAAGCTTTCTTT. Its translation: CASEDRRRLTEAFF.

CDR3 sequence reads: CASRGWGTEAFF. CDR3 bases: TGTGCCAGCCGGGGGTGGGGGACTGAAGCTTTCTTT. J is TRBJ1-1 and V is TRBV11-2; weak D call: TRBD1 (5 bases). V was cut by 8 bases and J by 5 bases, with 12 bases left in between. There are 12 residues in the CDR3. Germline V CDR1 and CDR2: SGHAT, FQNNGV.

V and J are TRBV4-3 and TRBJ1-1; 8 bases agree with TRBD1. The CDR3 totals 15 residues. The V gene's germline CDR1 is LGHNA and CDR2 YSLEER. V dropped 1 base and J dropped 4; count of bases not matched to a gene: 5. The CDR3 DNA reads as TGCGCCAGCAGCCAAGGGACAGGGACGAGCACTGAAGCTTTCTTT. The encoded protein is CASSQGTGTSTEAFF.

The V gene is TRBV28, the J gene TRBJ2-5; D is uncertain. The J call may be faulty, since TRBJ2-7 better matches the DNA end. The CDR3 is 15 amino acids. From germline, CDR1 is MDHEN and CDR2 SYDVKM. CDR3 in amino acids: CASSPPTVYSYEQYF. In DNA form, the CDR3 reads TGTGCCAGCAGCCCCCCCACAGTTTACTCCTACGAGCAGTACTTC.

This clone was counted a single time. This chain uses TRBV4-3 with TRBJ2-1; perhaps TRBD2 as D (6 bases). V was trimmed by 0 bases and J by 8 bases, leaving 14 bases between them. CDR1 LGHNA and CDR2 YSLEER come from the germline V gene. The CDR3 has 15 residues. Here the CDR3 DNA reads TGCGCCAGCAGCCAAGAAGGAGGGGAATCCCATGAGCAGTTCTTC. It encodes CASSQEGGESHEQFF.

The gene calls are TRBV7-6 and TRBJ2-7; D not certain. Trimming shortened V by 1 base and J by 2 bases, and 6 bases separated the two germline ends. Germline V gene lookup returns CDR1 SGHVS and CDR2 FNYEAQ. The CDR3 runs 13 residues. CDR3 protein: CASSLGSAYEQYF. The DNA of the CDR3 is TGTGCCAGCAGCTTAGGGTCGGCCTACGAGCAGTACTTC.

The CDR3 region is CASSRQGARGYGYTF. The CDR3 nucleotides are TGTGCCAGCAGCCGACAGGGGGCGCGTGGGTATGGCTACACCTTC. The V gene is TRBV7-9, the J gene TRBJ1-2, with 10 bases lining up with TRBD1. Trimming removed 5 bases from V and 5 bases from J; junction bases left unmatched: 8. The CDR3 spans 15 residues. Germline V gives CDR1 SEHNR, CDR2 FQNEAQ (reference sequence). Combining the CDR3 with reference TRBV7-9 and TRBJ1-2 gives the whole variable domain DTGVSQNPRHKITKRGQNVTFRCDPISEHNRLYWYRQTLGQGPEFLTYFQNEAQLEKSRLLSDRFSAERPKGSFSTLEIQRTEQGDSAMYLCASSRQGARGYGYTFGSGTRLTVV.

The chain is built from TRBV9 and TRBJ1-3; 9 bases are a match to TRBD1. The trim removed 3 bases at V and 0 bases at J, leaving 4 bases unmatched. From germline, CDR1 is SGDLS and CDR2 YYNGEE. The CDR3 loop spans 16 amino acids. CDR3 in amino acids: CASSGQGVRSGNTIYF. CDR3 in DNA: TGTGCCAGCAGCGGACAGGGGGTCCGCTCTGGAAACACCATATATTTT.